Below, 25 T cell receptor beta chains from the same sample are listed, as sequenced in a study of T-cell memory formation after mild COVID-19. TCRdb analysed the 5' RACE reads with MiXCR anew, one entry per CDR3 protein. Among a few hundred thousand distinct CDR3 sequences listed, 7.5% to 10% were seen once. Sequenced input: PBMCs or a T cell subset sorted from them (not recorded which). All receptors derive from a man between 18 and 29 years old who had mild COVID-19 (a few samples of this study predate the infection). Cell type and time point are not known.

The table lists this clonotype with many counts. The chain couples TRBV12-3 or TRBV12-4 to TRBJ1-6; D gene ambiguous. V dropped 6 bases and J dropped 5 bases, with 8 bases sitting between them. The CDR3 is 13 amino acids. CDR3 sequence reads: CASRTIHNSPLHF. The DNA of the CDR3 is TGTGCCAGCAGGACAATCCATAATTCACCCCTCCACTTT.

A few counts support this clonotype. V usage is TRBV20-1 and J usage is TRBJ1-2; 8 bases line up with TRBD1. CDR1 and CDR2 (germline): DFQATT, SNEGSKA (reference sequence). The V segment lost 5 bases and the J segment 5 bases; nucleotides outside the gene matches: 7. CDR3 length: 13 residues. CDR3: CSASDRGKYGYTF. DNA of the CDR3: TGCAGTGCTTCCGACAGGGGAAAGTATGGCTACACCTTC.

The chain uses TRBV5-5 and TRBJ2-7, with 7 bases matching TRBD1. The CDR3 spans 13 residues. V shed 7 bases, J shed 3 bases, and the junction held 7 bases outside the gene matches. CDR1 and CDR2 (germline): SGHKS, YYEKEE (reference sequence). Here the CDR3 reads CASGKGALYEQYF. CDR3 sequence (DNA): TGTGCCAGCGGAAAGGGGGCACTCTACGAGCAGTACTTC.

This clonotype turned up a few times. V is TRBV7-2 and J is TRBJ2-1, with 12 nucleotides matching TRBD2. The CDR3 consists of 17 residues. J gave up 2 bases and V 5 bases, and 7 bases lay outside the gene matches. CDR1 is SGHTA, CDR2 FQGNSA, per germline. The CDR3 spells CASSRGASGGAYNEQFF. In DNA, the CDR3 is TGTGCCAGCAGCCGAGGGGCTAGCGGGGGGGCCTACAATGAGCAGTTCTTC. Drawing the rest from reference TRBV7-2 and TRBJ2-1, the complete variable domain is GAGVSQSPSNKVTEKGKDVELRCDPISGHTALYWYRQSLGQGLEFLIYFQGNSAPDKSGLPSDRFSAERTGGSVSTLTIQRTQQEDSAVYLCASSRGASGGAYNEQFFGPGTRLTVL.

V and J are TRBV5-1 and TRBJ2-1, with D perhaps TRBD1 (5 bases). The CDR3 length is 14 residues. V lost 5 bases, J lost 7 bases, and 16 bases lay in between. Germline CDR1 is SGHRS and CDR2 is YFSETQ. CDR3 sequence (DNA): TGCGCCAGCAGTCAGGGCAGTCCGGGTAATGAGCAGTTCTTC. Translated: CASSQGSPGNEQFF.

The rearrangement links TRBV7-2 to TRBJ2-1; D may be TRBD1 (5 bases). The CDR3 length is 13 residues. Germline CDR1 reads SGHTA; CDR2 reads FQGNSA. V shed 3 bases and J shed 7 bases, with 10 bases lying between them. CDR3 in DNA: TGTGCCAGCAGCTTGGGGCCGCAGAATGAGCAGTTCTTC. It translates to CASSLGPQNEQFF.

V and J are TRBV7-2 and TRBJ1-5; no firm D call. This CDR3 is built from 14 residues. Per the germline V gene, CDR1 is SGHTA and CDR2 is FQGNSA. Trimming removed 5 bases at V and 0 bases at J, with 8 bases between. CDR3 protein: CASSRVNSNQPQHF. CDR3 DNA sequence: TGTGCCAGCAGCCGGGTAAATAGCAATCAGCCCCAGCATTTT.

Here the CDR3 reads CASSLWRGTDTQYF. The CDR3 nucleotides are TGTGCCAGCAGTTTATGGCGGGGCACAGATACGCAGTATTTT. The genes are TRBV12-3 or TRBV12-4 and TRBJ2-3, with a possible D match to TRBD2 (5 bases). Deletions cut 2 bases from V and 1 base from J, with 7 bases between. There are 14 residues in the CDR3.

This clonotype has a handful of counts. This sequence joins TRBV12-3 or TRBV12-4 and TRBJ1-6; a weak D match, TRBD1 (5 bases). CDR3 size: 12 residues. V lost 5 bases to trimming and J lost 18 bases, with 17 bases between them. CDR3 coding DNA: TGTGCCAGCAGTGTGGACACCGCTCGGGCCCACTTT. This sequence encodes CASSVDTARAHF.

The rearrangement uses TRBV5-6 and TRBJ1-6, with D perhaps matching TRBD1 (5 bases). Trimming stripped 4 bases from V and 9 bases from J, with 17 bases between. Germline V gives CDR1 SGHDT, CDR2 YYEEEE. The CDR3 sequence is 15 residues long. The CDR3 reads CASSPNGGVSSPLHF. For the CDR3, the DNA is TGTGCCAGCAGCCCCAACGGGGGGGTCAGTTCACCCCTCCACTTT.

Only a few counts were recorded for this clonotype. The V call is TRBV11-2, the J call TRBJ2-5; 7 bases map to TRBD2. CDR1 and CDR2 (germline): SGHAT, FQNNGV. V dropped 4 bases and J dropped 4; count of bases not matched to a gene: 6. The CDR3 is made up of 14 amino acids. CDR3 coding DNA: TGTGCCAGCAGCTCCCGGGACTATGGAGAGACCCAGTACTTC. Protein: CASSSRDYGETQYF.

V usage is TRBV20-1 and J usage is TRBJ2-1; TRBD2 is a possible D gene (6 bases). The germline gives CDR1 DFQATT, CDR2 SNEGSKA (reference sequence). The germline V and J ends were trimmed by 7 bases and 6 bases, with 13 bases remaining between them. The CDR3 is made up of 12 amino acids. In DNA form, the CDR3 reads TGCAGTGTCCTCCGGGGAGGCAATGAGCAGTTCTTC. This sequence encodes CSVLRGGNEQFF.

V is TRBV12-3 or TRBV12-4 and J is TRBJ2-3; TRBD2 is a possible D gene (5 bases). V shed 5 bases and J shed 6 bases, with 21 bases lying between them. The CDR3 is 16 amino acids. The CDR3, as DNA: TGTGCCAGCAGTACGCGGACTCCCCGCGCGTGGGATACGCAGTATTTT. This gives the protein CASSTRTPRAWDTQYF.

This clonotype was picked up a small number of times. CDR3 loop: CSVEVGWGRAYNEQFF. The DNA of the CDR3 is TGCAGCGTTGAGGTGGGATGGGGCAGGGCCTACAATGAGCAGTTCTTC. This chain links TRBV29-1 with TRBJ2-1, with D perhaps matching TRBD1 (5 bases). Germline loops: CDR1 SQVTM, CDR2 ANQGSEA. The V gene lost 3 bases and the J gene lost 2 bases, with 17 bases spanning the gap. The CDR3 has 16 residues.

This clonotype has just a few counts. The chain has TRBV11-2 and TRBJ1-3; D may be TRBD1 (5 bases). The CDR3 runs 16 residues. Germline V lookup: CDR1 SGHAT, CDR2 FQNNGV. V was clipped by 3 bases and J by 1 base, with 13 bases between them. The CDR3: CASSFKARVSGNTIYF. The CDR3 DNA reads TGTGCCAGCAGCTTCAAGGCCAGGGTATCTGGAAACACCATATATTTT.

The V and J genes are TRBV20-1 and TRBJ2-7, with 8 bases matching TRBD1. The CDR3 has 14 amino acids. The germline V gene encodes CDR1 DFQATT and CDR2 SNEGSKA (reference sequence). V lost 5 bases to trimming and J lost 2 bases; unmatched junction nucleotides: 8. As DNA, the CDR3 is TGCAGTGCTTCGGACAGGGAAAAGGCCTACGAGCAGTACTTC. The encoded protein is CSASDREKAYEQYF.

Ten or more counts support this clonotype. This rearrangement joins TRBV11-1 to TRBJ2-1, with D maybe TRBD1 (7 bases). The V gene lost 8 bases and the J gene lost 8 bases, with 13 bases spanning the gap. This CDR3 spans 12 amino acids. Germline CDR1 reads SGHAT; CDR2 reads FQDESV (reference sequence). The CDR3 coding sequence is TGTGCCAGCTGCCAGGGGGGCGATGAGCAGTTCTTC. As protein: CASCQGGDEQFF.

This clonotype occurred a few times. The chain has TRBV9 and TRBJ2-3; D is unclear. The CDR3 spans 15 residues. Trimming pared 4 bases from V and 7 bases from J, leaving 19 bases between. Germline V lookup: CDR1 SGDLS, CDR2 YYNGEE. CDR3 residues: CASSPLGPTTYTQYF. In DNA form, the CDR3 reads TGTGCCAGCAGCCCCCTCGGGCCCACCACGTATACGCAGTATTTT.

J is TRBJ2-3 and V is TRBV7-9, with 10 bases matching TRBD2. Germline V gene data show CDR1 as SEHNR and CDR2 as FQNEAQ (reference sequence). Trimming cost V 4 bases and J 0 bases; bases outside gene matches: 4. This CDR3 is built from 16 residues. DNA of the CDR3: TGTGCCAGCAGCTCTGTAGCGGGGGGAAGCACAGATACGCAGTATTTT. The encoded protein is CASSSVAGGSTDTQYF.

This chain connects TRBV4-1 to TRBJ2-3; D not certain. The CDR3 sequence is 15 residues long. CDR1 and CDR2 (germline): MGHRA, YSYEKL. The V gene lost 1 base and the J gene lost 2 bases, with 10 bases spanning the gap. In DNA form, the CDR3 reads TGCGCCAGCAGCCAAGTTGGGGTCTTCACAGATACGCAGTATTTT. Its translation: CASSQVGVFTDTQYF.

This chain uses TRBV12-3 or TRBV12-4 with TRBJ2-1, with 11 bases identical to TRBD2. V lost 6 bases to trimming and J lost 8 bases; unmatched junction nucleotides: 6. CDR3 size: 14 residues. CDR3: CASSLLAGDDEQFF. The CDR3 nucleotides are TGTGCCAGCAGCCTACTAGCGGGGGACGATGAGCAGTTCTTC.

The J gene is TRBJ1-2, the V gene TRBV9; D might be TRBD1 (6 bases). Trimming took 1 base from V and 2 from J, leaving 6 bases between them. The germline gives CDR1 SGDLS, CDR2 YYNGEE. This CDR3 comprises 13 residues. In DNA, the CDR3 is TGTGCCAGCAGCGTACAGGGGAACTATGGCTACACCTTC. This codes for CASSVQGNYGYTF.

V and J are TRBV4-1 and TRBJ2-1, with 12 bases identical to TRBD2. The trim removed 6 bases at V and 8 bases at J, leaving 11 bases unmatched. The CDR3 runs 16 residues. Germline V gene lookup returns CDR1 MGHRA and CDR2 YSYEKL. The CDR3 spells CASSLDASGGAHEQFF. The CDR3 DNA reads as TGCGCCAGCAGTCTCGACGCTAGCGGGGGGGCACATGAGCAGTTCTTC.

This chain links TRBV7-9 with TRBJ1-3; no clear D gene. Germline V gives CDR1 SEHNR, CDR2 FQNEAQ (reference sequence). The V end was cut by 5 bases, the J end by 3 bases, with 11 bases between. This CDR3 spans 14 amino acids. The CDR3 loop reads CASSPDLHGNTIYF. CDR3 nucleotides: TGTGCCAGCAGCCCCGATCTCCATGGAAACACCATATATTTT.

The chain recombines TRBV4-3 with TRBJ2-3, with D possibly matching TRBD1 (6 bases). In germline, CDR1 is LGHNA, CDR2 YSLEER. This CDR3 region has 16 residues. With 4 bases removed from V and 4 bases from J, the gap between germline ends came to 18 bases. The CDR3 spells CASSLGGLKVPDTQYF. The CDR3 bases are TGCGCCAGCAGCCTTGGGGGCCTTAAGGTCCCAGATACGCAGTATTTT.